The present T cell receptor (beta chain) was sequenced within a study of technical replicates of blood from a handful of donors (dated by TCRdb to the late 2010s). Relative to germline, V is missing 2 bases and J is missing 4 bases, with 8 bases of the junction outside any gene match. From cysteine to phenylalanine, the CDR3 is 15 amino acids long. The retained sequence is limited to the CDR3, 45 bases, with the frame set at the first base. The CDR1 and CDR2 encoded by the germline V gene are MDHEN and SYDVKM. Comments on this clone: Its cognate antigen has yet to be identified. Base-call qualities are not available, and no considerably larger clone is one nucleotide away.

Library preparation was by the immunoSEQ multiplex PCR assay. As stored in TCRdb, this immuneACCESS dataset retains in-frame rearrangements with V and J assigned. A fraction of the clones does not appear; measured against another copy, unresolved V genes explain less than half of the discrepancy, and the remainder lacks a known reason. Here the sample has some 77,000 clones; roughly 93% occur a single time. 0.35% to 0.4% of the sample is held by the ten biggest clonotypes. The chain is made from TRBV28 and TRBJ2-7; TRBD2 aligns with 7 central bases. The receptor's source is a human donor in good health. The sample consisted of T cells isolated from PBMCs. The nucleotides are TGTGCCAGCAGTTTACCGCTAGCGGCCCGGTACGAGCAGTACTTC. The resulting protein is CASSLPLAARYEQYF. With the portions outside the CDR3 filled from the reference TRBV28 and TRBJ2-7 genes, the complete variable region becomes DVKVTQSSRYLVKRTGEKVFLECVQDMDHENMFWYRQDPGLGLRLIYFSYDVKMKEKGDIPEGYSVSREKKERFSLILESASTNQTSMYLCASSLPLAARYEQYFGPGTRLTVT.